The 20 T cell receptor beta chains presented below share a single source sample, sequenced in a study of cytomegalovirus exposure and HLA in healthy donors. The PCR was carried out with 60 Vbeta primers and 13 Jbeta primers. Generated by immunoSEQ multiplex PCR, the TCRdb table keeps only in-frame clones and is missing some. This sample yields about 140,000 clones, of which 65% to 85% are seen a single time; approximately 1% belongs to the top ten. Sequenced: PBMCs. The origin of the receptors is a man between 18 and 35 years old in good health and CMV-seronegative.

The chain carries TRBV7-9 and TRBJ1-5; D remains ambiguous. The germline CDR1 and CDR2 sequences are SEHNR and FQNEAQ (reference sequence). Deletions cut 1 base from V and 8 bases from J, with 12 bases between. The CDR3 contains 14 residues. The CDR3 here is CASSLGPNSEPQHF. In DNA, the CDR3 is TGTGCCAGCAGCTTAGGTCCCAACTCGGAGCCCCAGCATTTT.

The V call is TRBV4-3, the J call TRBJ1-5, with a weak D call TRBD1 (5 bases). The CDR3 has 15 residues. Trimming shortened V by 0 bases and J by 7 bases, and 13 bases separated the two germline ends. Germline values: CDR1 LGHNA, CDR2 YSLEER. The CDR3 spells CASSQDIAGRQPQHF. The CDR3 DNA reads as TGCGCCAGCAGCCAAGATATCGCAGGGCGACAGCCCCAGCATTTT.

The V and J genes are TRBV2 and TRBJ1-1; 11 bases map to TRBD1. Germline CDR1 is SNHLY and CDR2 is FYNNEI. V lost 7 bases and J lost 0; bases outside the gene matches: 22. The CDR3 spans 21 residues. DNA of the CDR3: TGTGCCAGCAAGGGACTTATCGGACAGGGGGCGACCTTGCCTTTGAACACTGAAGCTTTCTTT. Translation: CASKGLIGQGATLPLNTEAFF.

This rearrangement joins TRBV5-1 to TRBJ1-1, with D possibly being TRBD1 (5 bases). CDR1 and CDR2 (germline): SGHRS, YFSETQ. This CDR3 contains 13 residues. Trimming left V 5 bases short and J 2 bases short, with 10 bases between. CDR3 in DNA: TGCGCCAGCAGTTGGGGGGTCAACACTGAAGCTTTCTTT. This codes for CASSWGVNTEAFF.

This chain joins TRBV5-4 and TRBJ1-1; the match to TRBD1 covers 10 bases. The CDR3 loop spans 15 amino acids. The V gene's germline CDR1 is SGHNT and CDR2 YYREEE (reference sequence). J was trimmed by 1 base and V by 2 bases; bases with no gene match: 2. In DNA, the CDR3 is TGTGCCAGCAGCTTCCGGGACAGGGGGAACACTGAAGCTTTCTTT. Translation gives CASSFRDRGNTEAFF.

The chain is built from TRBV12-5 and TRBJ2-7; D possibly corresponds to TRBD1 (5 bases). In germline, CDR1 is LGHNT, CDR2 FRNRAP. The CDR3 extends over 14 amino acids. Trimming cost V 3 bases and J 3 bases, with 12 bases left between them. CDR3 amino acids: CASGLGVRGYEQYF. For the CDR3, the DNA is TGTGCTAGTGGTTTAGGGGTTAGGGGCTACGAGCAGTACTTC. Variable domain in full (rest from reference TRBV12-5 and TRBJ2-7): DARVTQTPRHKVTEMGQEVTMRCQPILGHNTVFWYRQTMMQGLELLAYFRNRAPLDDSGMPKDRFSAEMPDATLATLKIQPSEPRDSAVYFCASGLGVRGYEQYFGPGTRLTVT.

The chain couples TRBV9 to TRBJ1-2; D is uncertain. Trimming stripped 3 bases from V and 1 base from J, with 16 bases between. CDR3 size: 16 residues. Germline assignment: CDR1 SGDLS and CDR2 YYNGEE. The CDR3 coding sequence is TGTGCCAGCAGCGCCCCCTCGACGGGAATTAACTATGGCTACACCTTC. Translated: CASSAPSTGINYGYTF.

With regard to this clone: The limits of the CDR3 on the DNA are not certain, so only TCRdb's listed CDR3 is given. V and J are TRBV9 and TRBJ2-2; the D call in the table, TRBD1, was not verified against the DNA. Germline assignment: CDR1 SGDLS and CDR2 YYNGEE. The CDR3 is 16 amino acids in total, end residues counted. The CDR3 sequence is CASSVGGGANTGELCF.

This chain joins TRBV5-1 and TRBJ1-2; 8 nucleotides align to TRBD1. With V trimmed by 5 bases and J by 4 bases, 4 bases remained unmatched. Per the germline V gene, CDR1 is SGHRS and CDR2 is YFSETQ. The CDR3 is 13 residues long. In DNA form, the CDR3 reads TGCGCCAGCAGGTCCGGGACAGGCTATGGCTACACCTTC. Its protein is CASRSGTGYGYTF.

This chain connects TRBV10-3 to TRBJ2-3; a weak D match, TRBD1 (6 bases). The CDR3 contains 18 residues. The ends were cut back, 2 bases at V and 0 bases at J, with 18 bases in the middle. Germline V CDR1 and CDR2: ENHRY, SYGVKD. CDR3 nucleotides: TGTGCCATCAGTGAGCTCCTACAGGACAGTTTTAGCACAGATACGCAGTATTTT. It yields the protein CAISELLQDSFSTDTQYF.

This rearrangement joins TRBV5-1 to TRBJ1-1; the D gene is possibly TRBD1 (5 bases). With 0 bases removed from V and 4 bases from J, the gap between germline ends came to 13 bases. Germline V CDR1 and CDR2: SGHRS, YFSETQ. This CDR3 spans 15 amino acids. The CDR3 loop reads CASSLGDGGGTEAFF. The CDR3 DNA sequence: TGCGCCAGCAGCTTGGGCGACGGGGGTGGCACTGAAGCTTTCTTT. The full variable domain, rest sourced from reference TRBV5-1 and TRBJ1-1, is KAGVTQTPRYLIKTRGQQVTLSCSPISGHRSVSWYQQTPGQGLQFLFEYFSETQRNKGNFPGRFSGRQFSNSRSEMNVSTLELGDSALYLCASSLGDGGGTEAFFGQGTRLTVV.

The genes are TRBV6-4 and TRBJ2-2, with 8 bases fitting TRBD1. After removal of 2 bases from V and 1 base from J, the junction contained 0 bases not matched to a gene. Per germline, CDR1 MRHNA and CDR2 SNTAGT. The CDR3 consists of 15 residues. The CDR3 coding sequence is TGTGCCAGCAGTGACGGACAGGGGAACACCGGGGAGCTGTTTTTT. It codes for CASSDGQGNTGELFF.

This clone was observed a few times. V and J are TRBV6-6 and TRBJ2-3; D is perhaps TRBD2 (5 bases). V was clipped by 6 bases and J by 4 bases, with 20 bases between them. Germline CDR1 and CDR2: MNHNY and SVGAGI (reference sequence). The CDR3 totals 16 residues. CDR3 loop: CASSLFGEGLADTQYF. The CDR3 nucleotides read TGTGCCAGCAGCCTATTTGGCGAGGGCCTCGCAGATACGCAGTATTTT.

V is TRBV6-1 and J is TRBJ1-1; D possibly corresponds to TRBD1 (6 bases). CDR1 and CDR2 (germline): MNHNS, SASEGT. Trimming removed 4 bases from V and 1 base from J, with 10 bases in between. The CDR3 is 14 amino acids. The CDR3 here is CASSAQQGNTEAFF. In DNA form, the CDR3 reads TGTGCCAGCAGTGCTCAACAGGGGAACACTGAAGCTTTCTTT.

Of note for this clone: Other DNA sequences in the same sample also yield this CDR3. The CDR3 here is CAWSALAGGPGEQFF. The CDR3 region has the DNA TGTGCCTGGAGCGCGCTGGCGGGGGGGCCGGGTGAGCAGTTCTTC. This sequence joins TRBV30 and TRBJ2-1; 9 bases line up with TRBD2. CDR1 GTSNPN and CDR2 SVGIG come from the germline V gene (reference sequence). The CDR3 loop spans 15 amino acids. J lost 9 bases, V lost 3 bases, and 12 bases had no gene match.

The gene calls are TRBV18 and TRBJ2-6; D call uncertain. This CDR3 has 17 residues. Per germline, CDR1 KGHSH and CDR2 LQKENI. Trimming pared 10 bases from V and 0 bases from J, leaving 19 bases between. The CDR3 DNA follows: TGTGCCACCCTCCAAACCGAAGACAACTCTGGGGCCAACGTCCTGACTTTC. It translates to CATLQTEDNSGANVLTF. The full variable domain, its missing parts supplied by reference TRBV18 and TRBJ2-6, is NAGVMQNPRHLVRRRGQEARLRCSPMKGHSHVYWYRQLPEEGLKFMVYLQKENIIDESGMPKERFSAEFPKEGPSILRIQQVVRGDSAAYFCATLQTEDNSGANVLTFGAGSRLTVL.

The rearrangement joins TRBV30 to TRBJ2-1; TRBD2 might be the D (5 bases). Deletions cut 3 bases from V and 5 bases from J, with 29 bases between. The V gene's germline CDR1 is GTSNPN and CDR2 SVGIG (reference sequence). The CDR3 has 19 amino acids. The DNA for the CDR3 is TGTGCCTGGAGCAAACTTCCCCGGGGAAGAGTCGTCGGAAACAATGAGCAGTTCTTC. Its translation: CAWSKLPRGRVVGNNEQFF.

The chain links TRBV7-2 to TRBJ1-1; unclear D gene. From germline, CDR1 is SGHTA and CDR2 FQGNSA. V lost 2 bases and J lost 1, with 14 bases in between. CDR3 length: 16 amino acids. CDR3 nucleotide sequence: TGTGCCAGCAGCTTAAGTTCGGCGGGGTCGAACACTGAAGCTTTCTTT. Translating it yields CASSLSSAGSNTEAFF.

The rearrangement links TRBV5-4 to TRBJ2-6; no firm D call. The CDR3 has 16 residues. Germline CDR1 reads SGHNT; CDR2 reads YYREEE (reference sequence). V lost 1 base, J lost 0 bases, and 8 bases lay in between. DNA for the CDR3: TGTGCCAGCAGCTTGCCCCCGGGCTCTGGGGCCAACGTCCTGACTTTC. Protein product: CASSLPPGSGANVLTF.

The CDR3 DNA sequence: TGTGCCAGCAGCCAGTACGGGGATGGCTACACCTTC. As protein: CASSQYGDGYTF. V and J are TRBV7-9 and TRBJ1-2; no clear D gene. This CDR3 is built from 12 residues. Germline-derived CDR1 and CDR2 are SEHNR and FQNEAQ (reference sequence). V lost 5 bases and J 6 bases, leaving 10 bases between the germline ends.